This entry lists 27 T cell receptor beta chains sequenced from one sample in a study of blood T cell repertoires in COVID-19. The assay was immunoSEQ multiplex PCR, and TCRdb's table has in-frame clones only and misses some. Of over 200,000 clones in the sample, about nine tenths were seen once. Sequencing was done on a sample of peripheral blood. The receptor source for this set is a young man who had recovered from COVID-19.

V usage is TRBV21-1 and J usage is TRBJ2-2; whether TRBD1, the table's D call, matches the DNA was not checked. TRBV21-1 corresponds to a pseudogene. The CDR3 has 23 residues. The CDR3 is CASSRGSDRRNNISYAFTGELFF. The CDR3 nucleotides read TGTGCCAGCAGCAGGGGCAGCGACCGCCGTAATAACATAAGCTATGCCTTCACCGGGGAGCTGTTTTTT.

V usage is TRBV5-5 and J usage is TRBJ2-5; 9 nucleotides match TRBD1. This CDR3 region has 14 residues. Trimming at V came to 3 bases and at J to 2 bases, leaving 2 bases not matched to a gene. CDR1 SGHKS and CDR2 YYEKEE come from the germline V gene (reference sequence). In DNA, the CDR3 is TGTGCCAGCAGCTGGGACAGGGCGCAAGAGACCCAGTACTTC. It translates to CASSWDRAQETQYF.

The chain combines TRBV10-2 with TRBJ2-7; D might be TRBD1 (6 bases). V lost 0 bases, J lost 10 bases, and 13 bases lay in between. Germline loops: CDR1 WSHSY, CDR2 SAAADI. CDR3 length equals 13 residues. CDR3 protein: CASSESKDRPQYF. For the CDR3, the DNA is TGCGCCAGCAGTGAGTCGAAAGACAGGCCACAGTACTTC.

The gene calls are TRBV12-3 or TRBV12-4 and TRBJ2-7; 7 positions match TRBD1. There are 13 residues in the CDR3. V lost 6 bases and J lost 7; bases outside the gene matches: 9. This CDR3 is CASRTTGVEEQYF. The CDR3 coding sequence is TGTGCCAGCAGGACCACAGGGGTTGAGGAGCAGTACTTC.

The chain carries TRBV2 and TRBJ2-7, with 8 bases lining up with TRBD1. CDR1 is SNHLY and CDR2 is FYNNEI in the germline V gene. Trimming cost V 9 bases and J 1 base; bases outside gene matches: 11. The CDR3 length is 15 residues. CDR3 sequence (DNA): TGTGCCAGTCGCCCTGACAGGGGAATGTCCTACGAGCAGTACTTC. Translation gives CASRPDRGMSYEQYF. The complete variable domain, with remaining parts taken from reference TRBV2 and TRBJ2-7, reads EPEVTQTPSHQVTQMGQEVILRCVPISNHLYFYWYRQILGQKVEFLVSFYNNEISEKSEIFDDQFSVERPDGSNFTLKIRSTKLEDSAMYFCASRPDRGMSYEQYFGPGTRLTVT.

CDR3 loop: CASTPSFTENTEAFF. CDR3 nucleotides: TGCGCCAGCACCCCTTCCTTTACAGAGAACACTGAAGCTTTCTTT. This chain connects TRBV5-1 to TRBJ1-1; D gene uncertain. This CDR3 is built from 15 residues. V lost 6 bases and J 1 base, leaving 16 bases between the germline ends. The germline CDR1 and CDR2 sequences are SGHRS and YFSETQ.

The V and J genes are TRBV5-6 and TRBJ2-2; 7 bases fit TRBD1. CDR3 length equals 15 residues. The germline V gene has CDR1 SGHDT and CDR2 YYEEEE. With V trimmed by 1 base and J by 1 base, 1 base remained unmatched. The CDR3 coding sequence is TGTGCCAGCAGCTTGAGGACAGGGAACACCGGGGAGCTGTTTTTT. The encoded protein is CASSLRTGNTGELFF. The full variable domain, its missing parts supplied by reference TRBV5-6 and TRBJ2-2, is DAGVTQSPTHLIKTRGQQVTLRCSPKSGHDTVSWYQQALGQGPQFIFQYYEEEERQRGNFPDRFSGHQFPNYSSELNVNALLLGDSALYLCASSLRTGNTGELFFGEGSRLTVL.

This chain uses TRBV19 with TRBJ1-4; D is possibly TRBD1 (6 bases). Trimming shortened V by 0 bases and J by 4 bases, and 12 bases separated the two germline ends. This CDR3 has 16 amino acids. The germline V gene has CDR1 LNHDA and CDR2 SQIVND (reference sequence). The DNA of the CDR3 is TGTGCCAGTAGTATAGAAGACAGGATCCATAATGAAAAACTGTTTTTT. Translated: CASSIEDRIHNEKLFF.

The J gene is TRBJ2-3, the V gene TRBV27; 10 nucleotides match TRBD2. The germline gives CDR1 MNHEY, CDR2 SMNVEV (reference sequence). This CDR3 spans 15 amino acids. V was clipped by 6 bases and J by 2 bases; unmatched bases: 5. The CDR3, as DNA: TGTGCCAGCAGGCAACTAGCGGGGTTCACAGATACGCAGTATTTT. This encodes CASRQLAGFTDTQYF.

The genes are TRBV5-5 and TRBJ1-3; D is uncertain. This CDR3 spans 17 amino acids. CDR1 and CDR2 from the germline V gene are SGHKS and YYEKEE (reference sequence). Trimming left V 4 bases short and J 0 bases short, with 17 bases between. The CDR3 loop is CASSRDTLILSGNTIYF. In DNA form, the CDR3 reads TGTGCCAGCAGCAGAGACACCCTCATCCTCTCTGGAAACACCATATATTTT.

This clone has only one observation. The V gene is TRBV23-1, the J gene TRBJ1-2; tentatively, D is TRBD1 (6 bases). TRBV23-1 is identified as an open reading frame with a role that is uncertain. CDR3 length: 16 residues. Trimming left V 2 bases short and J 4 bases short, with 17 bases between. For the CDR3, the DNA is TGCGCCAGCAGTCAACCGGGGACAAAATCGCTCTATGGCTACACCTTC. It is translated as CASSQPGTKSLYGYTF.

As DNA, the CDR3 is TGTGCCAGCAGTCGGGACAGGGGACCAATCCAGCCCGAAAACATTCAGTACTTC. Amino acids: CASSRDRGPIQPENIQYF. The chain employs TRBV14 and TRBJ2-4, with TRBD1 matching 10 bases. Trimming at V came to 6 bases and at J to 5 bases, leaving 16 bases not matched to a gene. Germline loops: CDR1 SGHDN, CDR2 FVKESK. The CDR3 totals 18 residues.

The gene calls are TRBV6-6 and TRBJ2-3; D call uncertain. CDR1 and CDR2 from the germline V gene are MNHNY and SVGAGI (reference sequence). V gave up 2 bases and J gave up 9 bases, with 12 bases separating them. This CDR3 is built from 13 residues. The DNA for the CDR3 is TGTGCCAGCAGTTACCACTCTCCGGAGACGCAGTATTTT. Amino acid sequence: CASSYHSPETQYF.

The chain employs TRBV30 and TRBJ2-7; 7 nucleotides match TRBD1. The germline V gene encodes CDR1 GTSNPN and CDR2 SVGIG (reference sequence). After removal of 2 bases from V and 3 bases from J, the junction contained 4 bases not matched to a gene. The CDR3 runs 13 residues. The CDR3 DNA is TGTGCCTGGAGTAAAACAGGGGTCTACGAGCAGTACTTC. This encodes CAWSKTGVYEQYF.

The CDR3 nucleotides read TGTGCCAGCAGGCTGACTTACACTGAAGCTTTCTTT. Translation gives CASRLTYTEAFF. The chain couples TRBV25-1 to TRBJ1-1; D is uncertain. Germline V CDR1 and CDR2: MGHDK, SYGVNS. The CDR3 sequence is 12 residues long. V dropped 6 bases and J dropped 3 bases, with 8 bases sitting between them.

In this sample, this clone turned up once. CDR3 sequence reads: CASTKRGTGWFF. The CDR3 bases are TGTGCCAGCACAAAACGCGGGACAGGGTGGTTCTTC. The rearrangement joins TRBV7-9 to TRBJ2-1, with 9 bases identical to TRBD1. The germline V gene encodes CDR1 SEHNR and CDR2 FQNEAQ (reference sequence). The CDR3 totals 12 residues. V lost 7 bases, J lost 15 bases, and 10 bases stayed unmatched.

This clone was found a few times. This rearrangement joins TRBV5-1 to TRBJ2-1; 10 nucleotides agree with TRBD2. Germline CDR1 reads SGHRS; CDR2 reads YFSETQ. The length of the CDR3 is 16 residues. V gave up 4 bases and J gave up 0 bases; unmatched junction bases: 4. DNA for the CDR3: TGCGCCAGCAGCCTTAGCGGGGGGAACTCCTACAATGAGCAGTTCTTC. Its protein product is CASSLSGGNSYNEQFF.

This chain connects TRBV18 to TRBJ1-5; D ambiguous. The V gene's germline CDR1 is KGHSH and CDR2 LQKENI. CDR3 length: 13 residues. With 4 bases removed from V and 8 bases from J, the gap between germline ends came to 12 bases. CDR3 coding DNA: TGTGCCAGCTCACGGGAAAGGAGGGAGCCCCAGCATTTT. Its translation is CASSRERREPQHF.

The chain has TRBV9 and TRBJ1-3, with 8 bases identical to TRBD1. The CDR3 covers 16 residues. Losses at the gene ends were 0 bases for V and 4 bases for J; bases not matched to a gene: 6. The germline V gene has CDR1 SGDLS and CDR2 YYNGEE. Here the CDR3 reads CASSVGEQGEGNTIYF. DNA for the CDR3: TGTGCCAGCAGCGTAGGAGAACAGGGGGAGGGAAACACCATATATTTT.

This sequence joins TRBV11-2 and TRBJ2-3, with D possibly matching TRBD2 (5 bases). Deletions cut 0 bases from V and 1 base from J, with 20 bases between. The germline gives CDR1 SGHAT, CDR2 FQNNGV. This CDR3 contains 19 residues. The CDR3 bases are TGTGCCAGCAGCTTAGAGCGGCCGAGGAGCGGAAGGGGCACAGATACGCAGTATTTT. It codes for CASSLERPRSGRGTDTQYF.

This clone has a single count. The chain is built from TRBV5-6 and TRBJ2-7, with 8 bases fitting TRBD1. Trimming cost V 2 bases and J 2 bases; bases outside gene matches: 6. This CDR3 has 15 amino acids. Looked up from germline, CDR1 is SGHDT and CDR2 is YYEEEE. This CDR3 is CASSLRTGRPYEQYF. The CDR3 coding sequence is TGTGCCAGCAGCTTACGGACAGGGCGGCCCTACGAGCAGTACTTC.

This chain links TRBV15 with TRBJ1-2, with 10 bases aligning to TRBD1. CDR3 length: 15 amino acids. Germline CDR1 reads LNHNV; CDR2 reads YYDKDF (reference sequence). Losses at the gene ends were 3 bases for V and 5 bases for J; bases not matched to a gene: 6. The CDR3 protein is CATSRSRDRGYGYTF. CDR3 bases: TGTGCCACCAGCAGGAGCCGGGACAGGGGATATGGCTACACCTTC.

This rearrangement joins TRBV24-1 to TRBJ1-1, with 10 bases fitting TRBD1. Germline-derived CDR1 and CDR2 are KGHDR and SFDVKD. Unmatched junction bases numbered 4, after V lost 7 bases and J lost 0 bases. This CDR3 region has 15 residues. CDR3 region: CATRGTGAMNTEAFF. CDR3 nucleotides: TGTGCCACCAGAGGGACAGGGGCCATGAACACTGAAGCTTTCTTT.

J is TRBJ2-3 and V is TRBV6-5, with TRBD2 identical over 7 bases. Germline CDR1 and CDR2: MNHEY and SVGAGI. The CDR3 is 16 amino acids. After removal of 4 bases from V and 6 bases from J, the junction contained 13 bases not matched to a gene. The CDR3 nucleotides are TGTGCCAGCAGTTTTCGAGCGGGGTCGTTCAGGGATACGCAGTATTTT. Its protein is CASSFRAGSFRDTQYF.

The CDR3: CASSLQQGNTEAFF. In DNA form, the CDR3 reads TGCGCCAGCAGCTTGCAACAGGGGAACACTGAAGCTTTCTTT. The rearrangement joins TRBV5-1 to TRBJ1-1; weak D call: TRBD1 (6 bases). The germline CDR1 and CDR2 sequences are SGHRS and YFSETQ. The CDR3 has 14 amino acids. V was clipped by 1 base and J by 1 base, with 8 bases between them.

The table lists this clone with a count of one. The V gene is TRBV20-1, the J gene TRBJ1-1; D call uncertain. Germline V gene sequence: CDR1 DFQATT, CDR2 SNEGSKA (reference sequence). Deletions cut 5 bases from V and 4 bases from J, with 8 bases between. The length of the CDR3 is 11 residues. CDR3 sequence: CSAVHSTEAFF. The CDR3 DNA reads as TGCAGTGCTGTCCATAGCACTGAAGCTTTCTTT.

The chain recombines TRBV6-5 with TRBJ1-5; no definite D call. Per the germline V gene, CDR1 is MNHEY and CDR2 is SVGAGI. V dropped 2 bases and J dropped 2 bases, with 10 bases sitting between them. This CDR3 is 15 amino acids long. CDR3 region: CASSYGSGGNQPQHF. The DNA of the CDR3 is TGTGCCAGCAGTTACGGGTCCGGGGGCAATCAGCCCCAGCATTTT.